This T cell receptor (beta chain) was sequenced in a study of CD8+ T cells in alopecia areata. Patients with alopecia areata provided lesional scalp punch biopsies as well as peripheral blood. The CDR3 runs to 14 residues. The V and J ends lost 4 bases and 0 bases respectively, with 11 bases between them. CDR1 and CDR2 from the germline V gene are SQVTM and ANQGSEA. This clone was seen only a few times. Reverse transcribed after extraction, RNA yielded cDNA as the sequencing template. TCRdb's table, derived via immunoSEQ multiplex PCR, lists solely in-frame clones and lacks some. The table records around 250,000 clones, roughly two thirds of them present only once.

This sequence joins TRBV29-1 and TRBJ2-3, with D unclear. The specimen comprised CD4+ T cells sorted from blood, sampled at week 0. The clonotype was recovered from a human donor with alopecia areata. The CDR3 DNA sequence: TGCAGCGTTGGGAATCTGCCTAGCACAGATACGCAGTATTTT. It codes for CSVGNLPSTDTQYF.